This T cell receptor (beta chain) was recovered during a study of blood T cell repertoires in COVID-19. Across the study: From T cells, B-cell-depleted T cells, or PBMCs came the material, which was cDNA or gDNA.

Trimming pared 2 bases from V and 6 bases from J, leaving 8 bases between. The CDR3 spans 12 residues. Germline assignment: CDR1 SGHNT and CDR2 YYREEE (reference sequence). Sequencing used immunoSEQ multiplex PCR; TCRdb keeps in-frame clones, though not all of them. Of around 200,000 clones listed, approximately 85% are singletons. The rearrangement links TRBV5-4 to TRBJ1-2; unclear D gene. The TCR comes from a man in his forties with acute COVID-19. The sequencing input was PBMCs or T cells enriched from blood (not recorded which). For the CDR3, the DNA is TGTGCCAGCAGCTTCAGGTGGAATGGCTACACCTTC. It translates to CASSFRWNGYTF.